The 19 T cell receptor beta chains in this list originate from one sample, sequenced in a study of CD8 T cells in ankylosing spondylitis. General study results and limits: For ankylosing spondylitis blood, a TCR beta motif of several highly homologous variants appeared characteristic.

These TCRs are of unknown antigen specificity. TCRdb re-derived calls from the 5' RACE reads in MiXCR, one entry per CDR3 protein. Of some 840,000 distinct CDR3 sequences in the sample, over 9.5% are singletons; the top ten hold just over 0.5%. The sample consisted of blood, either unsorted or a sorted T cell fraction (not recorded which). The origin of the receptors is a male donor with ankylosing spondylitis.

The chain is built from TRBV5-6 and TRBJ2-1, with 8 bases lining up with TRBD1. The germline V gene encodes CDR1 SGHDT and CDR2 YYEEEE. This CDR3 is built from 15 residues. Germline trimming cut 5 bases from V and 6 bases from J; bases unmatched to any gene: 10. In DNA, the CDR3 is TGTGCCAGCAGAATCGTGGCAGGGGGCCGCAATGAGCAGTTCTTC. Its protein is CASRIVAGGRNEQFF.

Comments on this clonotype: This may stem from a read error, because a much larger clone lies one nucleotide away. The chain carries TRBV11-2 and TRBJ1-3; possibly TRBD1 for D (5 bases). Per germline, CDR1 SGHAT and CDR2 FQNNGV. CDR3 length: 17 residues. The CDR3: CASSFVRTPPLGNSIYF. Written as DNA, the CDR3 is TGTGCCAGCAGCTTCGTCAGGACACCTCCTCTTGGAAACTCCATATATTTT.

This chain links TRBV5-1 with TRBJ2-3; 7 nucleotides agree with TRBD1. Germline loops: CDR1 SGHRS, CDR2 YFSETQ. The CDR3 consists of 16 residues. V trimming: 5 bases; J trimming: 6 bases; junction bases outside the gene matches: 15. The CDR3 region is CASSLDPGGLTDTQYF. CDR3 DNA sequence: TGCGCCAGCAGTTTAGATCCAGGGGGATTAACGGATACGCAGTATTTT.

This clonotype appeared a few times. The rearrangement links TRBV7-2 to TRBJ1-5; D unresolved. The CDR3 sequence is 15 residues long. Germline V gene data show CDR1 as SGHTA and CDR2 as FQGNSA. The ends were cut back, 1 base at V and 1 base at J, with 8 bases in the middle. CDR3 DNA sequence: TGTGCCAGCAGCTTAGGGCCGGCAAGCAATCAGCCCCAGCATTTT. Protein sequence: CASSLGPASNQPQHF.

CDR3 nucleotides: TGCGCCAGCAGCTTAACGGCGGGGGAAAACTATGGCTACACCTTC. It specifies CASSLTAGENYGYTF. V usage is TRBV5-1 and J usage is TRBJ1-2; tentatively, D is TRBD1 (5 bases). Per the germline V gene, CDR1 is SGHRS and CDR2 is YFSETQ. Deletions cut 2 bases from V and 2 bases from J, with 13 bases between. The CDR3 is made up of 15 amino acids. The whole variable domain, filled in from reference TRBV5-1 and TRBJ1-2, reads KAGVTQTPRYLIKTRGQQVTLSCSPISGHRSVSWYQQTPGQGLQFLFEYFSETQRNKGNFPGRFSGRQFSNSRSEMNVSTLELGDSALYLCASSLTAGENYGYTFGSGTRLTVV.

This chain connects TRBV21-1 to TRBJ2-3; TRBD1, the table's D call, lacks a check against the DNA. TRBV21-1 is assigned pseudogene status. The CDR3 spans 16 residues. The CDR3 sequence: CASSPQDRPSTDTQYF. In nucleotides, the CDR3 is TGTGCCAGCAGCCCCCAGGACAGGCCCAGCACAGATACGCAGTATTTT.

The table lists this clonotype with a few counts. The chain carries TRBV20-1 and TRBJ2-2; D gene unclear. The V end was cut by 0 bases, the J end by 1 base, with 12 bases between. Per the germline V gene, CDR1 is DFQATT and CDR2 is SNEGSKA (reference sequence). The CDR3 has 16 amino acids. The CDR3 DNA reads TGCAGTGCTAGAGATCTGGTCTCAGGGAACACCGGGGAGCTGTTTTTT. This translates into CSARDLVSGNTGELFF.

This clonotype was detected many times. This rearrangement joins TRBV6-5 to TRBJ2-7; TRBD2 matches at 7 bases. The junction had 3 bases not matched to a gene; V was cut back by 4 bases and J by 0 bases. The CDR3 has 14 amino acids. Germline values: CDR1 MNHEY, CDR2 SVGAGI. The CDR3 region is CASSSAGSSYEQYF. The CDR3 DNA sequence: TGTGCCAGCAGTTCAGCGGGGAGCTCCTACGAGCAGTACTTC.

This clonotype occurred a few times. The rearrangement uses TRBV20-1 and TRBJ1-6; no firm D call. This CDR3 region has 14 residues. Trimming took off 0 bases at V and 9 bases at J, with 12 bases between the two ends. Germline V gene lookup returns CDR1 DFQATT and CDR2 SNEGSKA (reference sequence). The CDR3 region is CSARDLARSSPLHF. CDR3 sequence (DNA): TGCAGTGCTAGAGATCTCGCCCGATCTTCACCCCTCCACTTT.

The chain combines TRBV10-3 with TRBJ2-5, with D possibly TRBD1 on 7 matching bases. V was shortened by 8 bases and J by 5 bases, with 21 bases between the two germline ends. CDR3 length: 15 amino acids. CDR1 ENHRY and CDR2 SYGVKD come from the germline V gene. CDR3 sequence reads: CAISPGQYGGETQYF. DNA for the CDR3: TGTGCCATCTCACCGGGACAGTACGGAGGGGAGACCCAGTACTTC.

The chain carries TRBV20-1 and TRBJ2-7; the D gene is possibly TRBD1 (5 bases). The CDR3 length is 12 residues. Trimming removed 8 bases from V and 0 bases from J, with 11 bases in between. From germline, CDR1 is DFQATT and CDR2 SNEGSKA (reference sequence). The CDR3 loop reads CSIEGDSYEQYF. The CDR3, as DNA: TGCAGTATCGAAGGGGACTCCTACGAGCAGTACTTC.

This clonotype appeared a few times. The V call is TRBV7-3, the J call TRBJ1-5; no clear D gene. There are 13 residues in the CDR3. V gave up 8 bases and J gave up 0 bases, with 8 bases separating them. The germline V gene encodes CDR1 SGHTA and CDR2 FQGTGA. Written as DNA, the CDR3 is TGTGCCAGCGCGGAGAGTAGCAATCAGCCCCAGCATTTT. Amino acids: CASAESSNQPQHF.

The CDR3 DNA is TGCGCCAGCAGCCCCGGCAGGGCGGGGGCGGGGGATACGCAGTATTTT. It codes for CASSPGRAGAGDTQYF. The chain carries TRBV4-3 and TRBJ2-3; the D gene is possibly TRBD2 (7 bases). The CDR3 length is 16 residues. From germline, CDR1 is LGHNA and CDR2 YSLEER. The V end lost 4 bases, the J end lost 6 bases, and 20 bases lay between the germline ends.

The rearrangement uses TRBV12-3 or TRBV12-4 and TRBJ2-2; D unclear. The CDR3 loop spans 14 amino acids. The ends were cut back, 1 base at V and 5 bases at J, with 8 bases in the middle. CDR3 sequence: CASSLGAPTGELFF. The CDR3 bases are TGTGCCAGCAGTTTAGGAGCGCCGACCGGGGAGCTGTTTTTT.

V usage is TRBV24-1 and J usage is TRBJ2-5, with TRBD2 identical over 13 bases. The germline V gene encodes CDR1 KGHDR and CDR2 SFDVKD. The length of the CDR3 is 15 residues. V shed 9 bases and J 1 base; nucleotides not matched to a gene: 4. This CDR3 is CATGLAGALQETQYF. CDR3 in DNA: TGTGCCACCGGACTAGCGGGGGCACTCCAAGAGACCCAGTACTTC.

This clonotype showed up many times. V and J are TRBV12-3 or TRBV12-4 and TRBJ1-2; 8 nucleotides match TRBD1. The V segment lost 5 bases and the J segment 4 bases; nucleotides outside the gene matches: 9. The CDR3 length is 15 residues. CDR3 residues: CASSPPGQESYGYTF. The CDR3 nucleotides read TGTGCCAGCAGTCCACCGGGACAGGAGTCCTATGGCTACACCTTC.

The rearrangement links TRBV20-1 to TRBJ2-7; the match to TRBD2 covers 8 bases. Germline CDR1 is DFQATT and CDR2 is SNEGSKA (reference sequence). Germline trimming cut 6 bases from V and 0 bases from J; bases unmatched to any gene: 10. This CDR3 spans 15 amino acids. Written as DNA, the CDR3 is TGCAGTGCATCGGGAGGGCGGGAATACTCCTACGAGCAGTACTTC. Translated: CSASGGREYSYEQYF.

This sequence joins TRBV6-5 and TRBJ2-1, with 14 bases identical to TRBD2. V shed 4 bases and J 9 bases; nucleotides not matched to a gene: 11. CDR3 size: 17 residues. In germline, CDR1 is MNHEY, CDR2 SVGAGI. The CDR3 is CASSLRGLAGEGTEQFF. The CDR3 bases are TGTGCCAGCAGTTTGAGGGGACTAGCGGGAGAAGGAACTGAGCAGTTCTTC.

This clonotype was counted at least ten times. The chain joins TRBV7-3 to TRBJ2-6; 7 bases match TRBD1. The trim removed 2 bases at V and 2 bases at J, leaving 0 bases unmatched. Germline lookup yields CDR1 SGHTA and CDR2 FQGTGA. There are 15 residues in the CDR3. The CDR3 here is CASSLDRAGANVLTF. CDR3 nucleotides: TGTGCCAGCAGCTTAGACAGGGCTGGGGCCAACGTCCTGACTTTC.